A selection of T cell receptor beta chains follows, all from one sample in a study of PD-L1 blockade in urothelial cancer. The repertoire was sequenced with immunoSEQ multiplex PCR; TCRdb's copy has only in-frame clones and lacks some. This repertoire shows tens of thousands of clones, around 87% found once; its top ten account for 1.5% to 2%. Sequenced here: PBMCs, sampled around atezolizumab (anti-PD-L1) treatment. These receptors all come from a man aged 55 to 70 with urothelial cancer. The CDR3 runs from the conserved cysteine through the conserved F or W.

>TRBJ2-7|17|TRBV7-2
CASSLGLGAVSSYEQYF
>TRBJ1-2|15|TRBV4-1
CASSQDQTANYGYTF
>TRBJ1-2|11|TRBV6-1
CASSTGYGYTF
>TRBJ2-7|14|TRBV10-1
CASSAGGHSYEQYF
>TRBJ2-1|15|TRBV10-3
CAIRPGTDLRNEQFF
>TRBJ2-6|13|TRBV7-3
CASGTAGANVLTF
>TRBJ2-7|15|TRBV6-1
CASRDLGGGVYEQYF
>TRBJ2-4|14|TRBV6-6
CASRAGTGGNIQYF
>TRBJ2-4|16|TRBV7-9
CASSLAGGIAKNIQYF
>TRBJ2-3|11|TRBV18
CASSLDSLQYF
>TRBJ1-1|14|TRBV6-1
CASSEPGKNTEAFF